A selection of T cell receptor beta chains follows, all from one sample in a study of T cell repertoires in cytomegalovirus infection. TCRdb re-derived calls from the reads in MiXCR, one entry per CDR3 protein. The sample contains hundreds of thousands of distinct CDR3 sequences, roughly a quarter of which appear only once. Sequencing input: CD8+ T cells from PBMCs. Source of these receptors: a human donor in good health (CMV status not recorded). Some clones in this sample may be carry-over from other donors' samples. CDR3s include the opening cysteine and the closing phenylalanine or tryptophan. A D gene is named only where the DNA matches it firmly. Some rows mark clone size as missing; the rest say once, few, many or name a class of expanded clone.

>TRBD1|TRBJ2-1|TRBV6-4|few
TGTGCCAGCAGTGACAAGGGACAGGGTTGGAGTGAGCAGTTCTTC
CASSDKGQGWSEQFF
>NA|TRBJ1-1|TRBV7-2|many
TGTGCCAGCAGCCCCTCGGTGAGTCCCTTGAACACTGAAGCTTTCTTT
CASSPSVSPLNTEAFF
>NA|TRBJ1-1|TRBV5-1|many
TGTGCCAGCAGCCCTCGGACAGCGAACACTGAAGCTTTCTTT
CASSPRTANTEAFF
>NA|TRBJ2-3|TRBV7-2|many
TGTGCCAGCAGCGCAGCGGACACAGATACGCAGTATTTT
CASSAADTDTQYF
>NA|TRBJ2-2|TRBV6-2/TRBV6-3|NA
TGTGCCAGCAGTGTTTGGCGACACACCGGGGAGCTGTTTTTT
CASSVWRHTGELFF
>NA|TRBJ2-7|TRBV3-1|NA
TGTGCCAGCAGCCATAAAAGTGGGGCAGACAGTCCCTACGAGCAGTACTTC
CASSHKSGADSPYEQYF
>NA|TRBJ2-1|TRBV6-2/TRBV6-3|few
TGTGCCAGCACCACAGGGTATGAGCAGTTCTTC
CASTTGYEQFF
>NA|TRBJ1-2|TRBV29-1|NA
TGCAGCGTTGTAGACCTCGACTATGGCTACACCTTC
CSVVDLDYGYTF
>NA|TRBJ2-5|TRBV7-4|NA
TGTGCCAGCAGCATATTGAAGCGCCTTGGGGAGACCCAGTACTTC
CASSILKRLGETQYF
>NA|TRBJ2-3|TRBV5-6|NA
TGTGCCAGCAGCATTGGACGACCCACAGATACGCAGTATTTT
CASSIGRPTDTQYF
>NA|TRBJ1-2|TRBV4-1|NA
TGCGCCAGCAGCCAAGGGCCTACGGAAAACTATGGCTACACCTTC
CASSQGPTENYGYTF
>NA|TRBJ2-7|TRBV4-2|few
TGTGCCAGCAGTTTGGGGATGGTCGACTACGAGCAGTACTTC
CASSLGMVDYEQYF
>NA|TRBJ1-3|TRBV2|NA
TGTGCCAACAGCGACCCCCCGAACCCTGGAAACACCATATATTTT
CANSDPPNPGNTIYF
>NA|TRBJ1-2|TRBV20-1|NA
TGCAGTGCTAGAGCCCAGGTAGTAGGTGGCTACACCTTC
CSARAQVVGGYTF
>TRBD2|TRBJ2-5|TRBV7-2|NA
TGTGCCAGCAGCAAGGGACTAGCGGGAGAAGAGACCCAGCACTTC
CASSKGLAGEETQHF
>TRBD2|TRBJ2-3|TRBV29-1|NA
TGCAGCGTCGCCTGGGGGGGGGAAACAGATACGCAGTATTTT
CSVAWGGETDTQYF
>NA|TRBJ2-3|TRBV7-8|many
TGTGCCAGCAGCTTAACTGCAGGGCGGCTGAGCACAGATACGCAGTATTTT
CASSLTAGRLSTDTQYF
>NA|TRBJ1-4|TRBV28|few
TGTGCCAGCAGTTCTTTTGGAAAACTGTTTTTT
CASSSFGKLFF
>NA|TRBJ2-1|TRBV14|NA
TGTGCCAGCAGCCTTCTACCGAGCTCCTACAATGAGCAGTTCTTC
CASSLLPSSYNEQFF